The sequence of this TCR beta chain was determined in a study of blood T cell repertoires in COVID-19. J lost 5 bases, V lost 3 bases, and 7 bases had no gene match. The CDR3 loop spans 15 amino acids. The germline V gene encodes CDR1 WSHSY and CDR2 SAAADI. Sequenced by immunoSEQ multiplex PCR; TCRdb stores in-frame clones only, minus some. The repertoire holds approximately 250,000 clones, approximately 79% seen once, with around 3.9% in the top ten. The chain couples TRBV10-2 to TRBJ2-5; 9 bases agree with TRBD2. The clonotype was recovered from a man aged 30 to 39 with acute COVID-19. Sample: PBMCs or T cells enriched from blood (not recorded which). The CDR3 bases are TGCGCCAGCAGTGACGGCGGGGGGGTGTTGGAGACCCAGTACTTC. Translated: CASSDGGGVLETQYF.